Listed below are T cell receptor beta chains from one sample, sequenced in a study of cytomegalovirus exposure and HLA in healthy donors. Only in-frame clones appear in the TCRdb table, and some are missing; sequencing was by immunoSEQ multiplex PCR. The sample records roughly 240,000 clones, about 83% being singletons. The sequenced sample consisted of PBMCs. The receptors were gathered from a man aged 18 to 30 in good health and CMV-seronegative. Each CDR3 is given with its conserved first and last residue.

j_call v_call cdr3_aa
TRBJ2-7 TRBV11-2 CASSTTTGVPYEQYF
TRBJ1-5 TRBV11-2 CASSLGVREGQPQHF
TRBJ2-7 TRBV27 CASSLTSVNSYEQYF
TRBJ1-1 TRBV19 CASSINRERTEAFF
TRBJ2-5 TRBV5-1 CASSQPTGGRETQYF
TRBJ2-5 TRBV7-9 CASSFRRDQETQYF
TRBJ2-7 TRBV7-8 CASSSSGPTYYEQYF
TRBJ2-7 TRBV7-9 CASGGEKEYF
TRBJ2-1 TRBV5-1 CASSLARLLDLASEQFF
TRBJ1-2 TRBV27 CASTPTGGRYGYTF
TRBJ2-2 TRBV15 CATSRELAGVLTGELFF
TRBJ2-7 TRBV7-2 CASSLEGHGTSGSYEQYF
TRBJ2-7 TRBV7-9 CASSYLLGGEQYF
TRBJ1-4 TRBV11-3 CASSLDLGRSNEKLFF
TRBJ2-4 TRBV10-3 CAISERIAGGNIQYF
TRBJ1-5 TRBV5-5 CASSLQAIRNQPQHF
TRBJ1-4 TRBV2 CASSGTDEEKLFF
TRBJ1-5 TRBV18 CASSPTGYSNQPQHF
TRBJ1-1 TRBV7-9 CASSLEAGSAFF
TRBJ1-3 TRBV28 CATQQGNGNTIYF
TRBJ2-1 TRBV14 CASSQDGQDVQFF
TRBJ2-7 TRBV4-2 CASSQPGQGALYGRYEQYF
TRBJ2-3 TRBV5-1 CASSLAVGASTDTQYF
TRBJ2-3 TRBV4-1 CASSQVGVNTQYF
TRBJ1-2 TRBV27 CASSFRSGTRYGYTF
TRBJ1-1 TRBV5-1 CASSLTPGQGSSEAFF
TRBJ1-1 TRBV28 CASSSGQWAPEAFF
TRBJ2-7 TRBV7-9 CASSRGAGEQYF
TRBJ2-7 TRBV7-8 CASSLMSAGGLGEQYF
TRBJ2-3 TRBV27 CASSLNSPADTQYF
TRBJ1-5 TRBV4-1 CASSQVGGRVGNQPQHF
TRBJ2-4 TRBV28 CASSPGSGPNIQYF
TRBJ2-7 TRBV30 CAWTPDSGRSSYEQYF
TRBJ1-1 TRBV29-1 CSVMGRGTEAFF
TRBJ2-7 TRBV4-2 CASSERLALSYEQYF
TRBJ1-6 TRBV9 CASSVGFGQGNSPLHF
TRBJ1-6 TRBV10-3 CAISEEANSPLHF
TRBJ1-1 TRBV6-5 CASSSNMEWGGAFF
TRBJ1-2 TRBV7-2 CASSWTGGYGYTF
TRBJ2-7 TRBV9 CASSVDPKSGKQYF
TRBJ1-2 TRBV12-5 CASASEVNYGYTF
TRBJ1-3 TRBV2 CARTGAGNTIYF
TRBJ2-7 TRBV30 CAWSVGGFSYEQYF
TRBJ2-4 TRBV19 CASSAGVNIQYF
TRBJ2-5 TRBV19 CASSIGRGFKETQYF
TRBJ2-7 TRBV5-1 CASSPGRNYEQYF
TRBJ1-5 TRBV27 CASRSSFRDSSNQPQHF